The 9 T cell receptor beta chains below were found in one sample sequenced in a study of blood T cell repertoires in COVID-19. The table came from immunoSEQ multiplex PCR; TCRdb's copy has only in-frame clones and leaves some out. The profile shows about 76,000 clones, 70% to 90% of them singletons. Material: peripheral blood. These receptors were collected from a human donor in a cohort sampled during active COVID-19.

The chain uses TRBV12-3 or TRBV12-4 and TRBJ2-1; D unclear. The CDR3 covers 13 residues. V lost 6 bases and J 1 base, leaving 7 bases between the germline ends. This CDR3 reads CASSFISYNEQFF. CDR3 bases: TGTGCCAGCAGCTTTATTTCCTACAATGAGCAGTTCTTC.

The chain is built from TRBV6-6 and TRBJ1-2, with 7 nucleotides matching TRBD1. The junction had 11 bases not matched to a gene; V was cut back by 0 bases and J by 7 bases. From germline, CDR1 is MNHNY and CDR2 SVGAGI (reference sequence). The CDR3 sequence is 16 residues long. CDR3: CASSYSNLQGDSGYTF. DNA for the CDR3: TGTGCCAGCAGTTACTCGAACCTCCAGGGGGACTCTGGCTACACCTTC.

V usage is TRBV6-2 or TRBV6-3 and J usage is TRBJ2-5; D is undetermined. Germline V gene lookup returns CDR1 MNHEY and CDR2 SVGEGT. V was pared by 2 bases and J by 3 bases, with 10 bases between. This CDR3 region has 14 residues. CDR3: CASSYSSKKETQYF. CDR3 DNA sequence: TGTGCCAGCAGTTACAGCTCCAAGAAAGAGACCCAGTACTTC.

The chain joins TRBV11-2 to TRBJ2-4, with D possibly matching TRBD2 (5 bases). The CDR3 runs 15 residues. The V and J ends lost 5 bases and 4 bases respectively, with 15 bases between them. The germline V gene has CDR1 SGHAT and CDR2 FQNNGV. This CDR3 is CASSQTILGKNIQYF. The CDR3 DNA sequence: TGTGCCAGCAGCCAGACTATCCTGGGGAAAAACATTCAGTACTTC. The full variable domain, with the rest looked up from reference TRBV11-2 and TRBJ2-4, is EAGVAQSPRYKIIEKRQSVAFWCNPISGHATLYWYQQILGQGPKLLIQFQNNGVVDDSQLPKDRFSAERLKGVDSTLKIQPAKLEDSAVYLCASSQTILGKNIQYFGAGTRLSVL.

This sequence joins TRBV7-6 and TRBJ2-5; weak D call: TRBD1 (5 bases). The germline V gene encodes CDR1 SGHVS and CDR2 FNYEAQ. The germline V and J ends were trimmed by 0 bases and 3 bases, with 8 bases remaining between them. This CDR3 contains 14 residues. The CDR3 nucleotides are TGTGCCAGCAGCTTAGCGGCAGGGAAAGAGACCCAGTACTTC. It specifies CASSLAAGKETQYF.

This chain uses TRBV7-2 with TRBJ2-2, with 8 bases identical to TRBD2. CDR1 is SGHTA, CDR2 FQGNSA, per germline. The V gene end was trimmed by 5 bases and the J gene end by 5 bases; junction bases not matched to a gene: 19. This CDR3 spans 19 amino acids. Here the CDR3 DNA reads TGTGCCAGCAGCCCCTACGGCGGGGGGCGGGTAGTACTGACCGGGGAGCTGTTTTTT. Protein sequence: CASSPYGGGRVVLTGELFF. The variable domain in full, with the rest retrieved from reference TRBV7-2 and TRBJ2-2, is GAGVSQSPSNKVTEKGKDVELRCDPISGHTALYWYRQSLGQGLEFLIYFQGNSAPDKSGLPSDRFSAERTGGSVSTLTIQRTQQEDSAVYLCASSPYGGGRVVLTGELFFGEGSRLTVL.

This chain uses TRBV6-6 with TRBJ1-3; the D gene is possibly TRBD1 (6 bases). CDR1 is MNHNY, CDR2 SVGAGI, per germline (reference sequence). Trimming removed 6 bases from V and 4 bases from J, with 16 bases in between. The CDR3 covers 15 residues. CDR3 nucleotide sequence: TGTGCCAGCAGCCTTGGGGGGGCGCCCGGAAACACCATATATTTT. This codes for CASSLGGAPGNTIYF.

The V and J genes are TRBV28 and TRBJ1-2; D call uncertain. The CDR3 runs 12 residues. Trimming shortened V by 4 bases and J by 5 bases, and 8 bases separated the two germline ends. The germline V gene has CDR1 MDHEN and CDR2 SYDVKM. CDR3 sequence reads: CASSSSAYGYTF. Here the CDR3 DNA reads TGTGCCAGCAGTTCTAGCGCGTATGGCTACACCTTC.

The chain employs TRBV4-2 and TRBJ1-5; D is possibly TRBD1 (5 bases). V was pared by 4 bases and J by 1 base, with 11 bases between. From germline, CDR1 is LGHNA and CDR2 YNFKEQ. The CDR3 spans 15 residues. The CDR3 spells CASSRSTESNQPQHF. CDR3 nucleotide sequence: TGTGCCAGCAGCCGTTCGACAGAGAGCAATCAGCCCCAGCATTTT.